These T cell receptor beta chains were read from a single sample in a study of T cell changes during pregnancy in multiple sclerosis. Profiled with immunoSEQ multiplex PCR; TCRdb holds only in-frame clones, not every one. The table records some 42,000 clones, around nine tenths of them present only once. The material was CD4+ T cells from peripheral blood mononuclear cells, obtained after pregnancy. The receptors here all came from a female donor with multiple sclerosis, enrolled in a pregnancy study. Each CDR3 is given with its conserved first and last residue. D genes are given only for firm matches. Where a row states a size, it is once, few, many or the class of an expanded clone; other rows omit it.

-	TRBV18	TRBD1	TRBJ2-2	TGTGCCAGCTCACCACCTCGATACAGGGGCACCGGGGAGCTGTTTTTT	CASSPPRYRGTGELFF
-	TRBV9	TRBD2	TRBJ2-1	TGTGCCAGCACTAGAACTAGCGCGTCCTACAATGAGCAGTTCTTC	CASTRTSASYNEQFF
-	TRBV19	TRBD1	TRBJ1-1	TGTGCCAGTAGTCGACAGGGGGGAAACACTGAAGCTTTCTTT	CASSRQGGNTEAFF
few	TRBV30	-	TRBJ1-1	TGTGCCTGGGGGCTTATGAACACTGAAGCTTTCTTT	CAWGLMNTEAFF
-	TRBV10-2	TRBD1	TRBJ1-1	TGCGCCAGCAGTGAGGTACAGGGGGCTTCTAGCACTGAAGCTTTCTTT	CASSEVQGASSTEAFF
-	TRBV15	TRBD1	TRBJ1-1	TGTGCCACCAGCAGATTCTTAGGGGGCGCTGGGAACACTGAAGCTTTCTTT	CATSRFLGGAGNTEAFF
-	TRBV10-3	-	TRBJ1-1	TGTGCCATCAGTGAGGAGGGCAGGGGACCGAACACTGAAGCTTTCTTT	CAISEEGRGPNTEAFF
few	TRBV5-1	-	TRBJ2-1	TGCGCCAGCAGCCTGGGGGGCCATGAGCAGTTCTTC	CASSLGGHEQFF
-	TRBV13	TRBD2	TRBJ2-1	TGTGCCAGCAGCTTGAGACTAGCGGGGGTGAGCTCCTACAATGAGCAGTTCTTC	CASSLRLAGVSSYNEQFF
-	TRBV28	-	TRBJ2-7	TGTGCCAGCAGTTCCCACTCCCGACACGACGAGCAGTACTTC	CASSSHSRHDEQYF
-	TRBV2	-	TRBJ2-2	TGTGCCAGCGGTGGGACTTCCTACACCGGGGAGCTGTTTTTT	CASGGTSYTGELFF
-	TRBV25-1	TRBD1	TRBJ2-1	TGTGCCAGCAGTAATGAACATGACAGGGTGTACAATGAGCAGTTCTTC	CASSNEHDRVYNEQFF
once	TRBV4-3	-	TRBJ1-2	TGCGCCAGCAGCCAAGATCGCGGCGGGGGCTATGGCTACACCTTC	CASSQDRGGGYGYTF
few	TRBV4-3	TRBD1	TRBJ2-1	TGCGCCAGCAGCCGGGATAGTTTGCCAGGGGGTAATGAGCAGTTCTTC	CASSRDSLPGGNEQFF
-	TRBV5-1	TRBD1	TRBJ2-3	TGCGCCAGCAGCTCCTTTGGGGGGACAGGGGGAAGAGCAGATACGCAGTATTTT	CASSSFGGTGGRADTQYF
-	TRBV7-2	-	TRBJ1-2	TGTGCCAGCAGCTTAGCGCGACAGCTCTATGGCTACACCTTC	CASSLARQLYGYTF
-	TRBV4-3	TRBD1	TRBJ2-7	TGCGCCAGCAGCCAAGATTGGGACAGCTCCTACGAGCAGTACTTC	CASSQDWDSSYEQYF
once	TRBV6-5	TRBD2	TRBJ2-7	TGTGCCAGCAGTACCGGGGGACTAGACAACTACGAGCAGTACTTC	CASSTGGLDNYEQYF
once	TRBV5-8	TRBD1	TRBJ2-2	TGTGCCAGCAGTCGAGGGACAGGTCACAACACCGGGGAGCTGTTTTTT	CASSRGTGHNTGELFF
-	TRBV9	TRBD2	TRBJ2-3	TGTGCCAGCAGCGTAAGGACCGGGACTAGCTCCCCAGATACGCAGTATTTT	CASSVRTGTSSPDTQYF
-	TRBV10-3	-	TRBJ2-5	TGTGCAATCAGAAGCGTAGACCAAGAGACCCAGTACTTC	CAIRSVDQETQYF
-	TRBV30	-	TRBJ1-6	TGTGCCTGGAGTTCCCTAACGGGGAGCTCACCCCTCCACTTT	CAWSSLTGSSPLHF
once	TRBV9	-	TRBJ1-5	TGTGCCAGCAGCGTAGCCGGGTATCAGCCCCAGCATTTT	CASSVAGYQPQHF
-	TRBV28	-	TRBJ2-1	TGTGCCAGCCATGAACCTGCCACGGGGAATGAGCAGTTCTTC	CASHEPATGNEQFF
-	TRBV2	TRBD2	TRBJ2-1	TGTGCCAGCACGAGTGCTAGCGGGGGGAGCGGTGAGCAGTTCTTC	CASTSASGGSGEQFF
-	TRBV11-3	TRBD1	TRBJ1-4	TGTGCCAGCAGCTTAGAAGGGACAGATGGCCCCCTAAATGAAAAACTGTTTTTT	CASSLEGTDGPLNEKLFF
-	TRBV6-1	-	TRBJ1-2	TGTGCCAGCAGTGAAGTCCCTACCTCCTTGGGCTACACCTTC	CASSEVPTSLGYTF
-	TRBV11-3	TRBD2	TRBJ2-1	TGTGCCAGCAGGGGAGGGTCGGATGAGCAGTTCTTC	CASRGGSDEQFF
-	TRBV4-3	TRBD2	TRBJ2-3	TGCGCCAGCAGCCAGGCTCCGACTAGCGGGGGGGCAAGGTTTACTAGCACAGATACGCAGTATTTT	CASSQAPTSGGARFTSTDTQYF
-	TRBV6-5	TRBD1	TRBJ1-1	TGTGCCAGCAGTACGACAGGGGTCGGCACTGAAGCTTTCTTT	CASSTTGVGTEAFF
-	TRBV20-1	-	TRBJ2-3	TGCAGTGCTAGCGGGGGAGATACGCAGTATTTT	CSASGGDTQYF
-	TRBV9	TRBD1	TRBJ1-1	TGTGCCAGCAGCGTAGGACAGGGAAACACTGAAGCTTTCTTT	CASSVGQGNTEAFF
many	TRBV7-3	TRBD1	TRBJ1-1	TGTGCCAGCAGCTTAACAGGGGGCGACACTGAAGCTTTCTTT	CASSLTGGDTEAFF
-	TRBV14	-	TRBJ2-3	TGTGCCAGCAGCGCAGTCACAGATACGCAGTATTTT	CASSAVTDTQYF
-	TRBV5-6	TRBD1	TRBJ1-5	TGTGCCAGCAGCACCTATGGGACAGATAATCAGCCCCAGCATTTT	CASSTYGTDNQPQHF
few	TRBV28	-	TRBJ1-1	TGTGCCAGCAGTCTCTCCGGCCATCCGACTGGAGCTTTCTTT	CASSLSGHPTGAFF